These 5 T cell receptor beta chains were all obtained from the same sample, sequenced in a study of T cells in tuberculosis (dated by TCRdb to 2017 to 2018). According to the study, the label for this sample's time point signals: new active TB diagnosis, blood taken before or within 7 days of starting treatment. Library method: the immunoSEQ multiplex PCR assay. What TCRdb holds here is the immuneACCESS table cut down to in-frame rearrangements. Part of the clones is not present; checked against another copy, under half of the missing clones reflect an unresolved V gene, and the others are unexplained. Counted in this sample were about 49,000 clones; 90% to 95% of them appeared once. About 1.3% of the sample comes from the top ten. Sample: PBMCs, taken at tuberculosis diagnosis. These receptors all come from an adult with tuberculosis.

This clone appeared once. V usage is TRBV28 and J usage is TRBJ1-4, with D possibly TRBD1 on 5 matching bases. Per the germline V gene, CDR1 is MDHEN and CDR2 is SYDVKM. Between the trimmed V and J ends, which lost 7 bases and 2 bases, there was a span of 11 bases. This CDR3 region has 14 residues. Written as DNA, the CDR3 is TGTGCCAGCACCTCCAGGGCGACTAATGAAAAACTGTTTTTT. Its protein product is CASTSRATNEKLFF.

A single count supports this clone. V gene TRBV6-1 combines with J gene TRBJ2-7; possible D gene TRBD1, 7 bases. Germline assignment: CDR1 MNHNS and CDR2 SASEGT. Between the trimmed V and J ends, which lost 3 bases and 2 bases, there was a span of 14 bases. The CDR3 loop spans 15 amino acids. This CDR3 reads CASSDAGQRTYEQYF. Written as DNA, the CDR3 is TGTGCCAGCAGTGACGCGGGACAGCGGACCTACGAGCAGTACTTC.

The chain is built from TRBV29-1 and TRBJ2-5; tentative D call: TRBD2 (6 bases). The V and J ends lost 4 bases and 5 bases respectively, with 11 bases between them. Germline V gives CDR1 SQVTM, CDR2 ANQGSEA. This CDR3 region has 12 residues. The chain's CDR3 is CSVVPGEETQYF. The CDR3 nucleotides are TGCAGCGTTGTCCCGGGGGAGGAGACCCAGTACTTC.

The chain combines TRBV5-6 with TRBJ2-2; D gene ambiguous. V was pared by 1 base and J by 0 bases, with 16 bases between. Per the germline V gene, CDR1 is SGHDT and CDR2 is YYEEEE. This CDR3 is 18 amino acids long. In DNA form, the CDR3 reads TGTGCCAGCAGCTTGAGGTTCCGCATCAGCGCGAACACCGGGGAGCTGTTTTTT. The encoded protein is CASSLRFRISANTGELFF.

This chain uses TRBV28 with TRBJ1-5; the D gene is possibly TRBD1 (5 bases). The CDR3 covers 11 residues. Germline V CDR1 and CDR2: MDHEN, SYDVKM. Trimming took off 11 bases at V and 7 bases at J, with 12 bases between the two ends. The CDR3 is CAGGRGQPQHF. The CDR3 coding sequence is TGTGCCGGCGGAAGGGGACAGCCCCAGCATTTT. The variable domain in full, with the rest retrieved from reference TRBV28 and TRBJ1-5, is DVKVTQSSRYLVKRTGEKVFLECVQDMDHENMFWYRQDPGLGLRLIYFSYDVKMKEKGDIPEGYSVSREKKERFSLILESASTNQTSMYLCAGGRGQPQHFGDGTRLSIL.